This record concerns one T cell receptor (beta chain) sequence. Its antigen remains undetermined. Within one base of it there is no much larger clone, and no base qualities were kept. Cut back by 5 bases and 0 bases, the V and J ends lie 16 bases apart. CDR1 and CDR2, per the germline V gene (reference sequence), are LNHDA and SQIVND. The CDR3 spans 16 residues, from the cysteine through the phenylalanine. Left in the record is the CDR3 DNA by itself, 48 bases read in frame from the first base. The CDR3 regions of human TCRbeta chains were subjected to immunosequencing. The source study handled its data this way. TCRs in the repertoires were matched against a reference library of SARS-CoV-2-specific TCRs that had been generated with the MIRA antigen-specificity platform. Breadth meant the fraction of unique TCRs that were SARS-CoV-2-associated, whereas depth meant the fraction of total T cells that were SARS-CoV-2-associated. Using the MIRA data, each spike-specific TCR was mapped to the spike region that the TCR reacts to and placed in a CD4 or CD8 class. Log10-transformed breadth and depth values were compared by one-way ANOVA with Sidak's multiple comparisons tests. TCRdb took over this immuneACCESS table, retaining in-frame rearrangements with V and J assigned. Such tables are incomplete; in checked studies, under half of the missing clones stem from an unresolved V gene, and the remainder is unexplained. V, J and clone size derive from that table, while D and trimming were established from the DNA sequence. Present in this sample are approximately 110,000 clones, about 92% of which were seen just once. The ten largest clones represent about 7.7% of the sample.

This specimen belongs to a study of T cell responses to AZD1222 COVID-19 vaccine (dated by TCRdb to about 2021). A note on the overall study: A total of over 230 trial participants underwent TCR sequencing, of whom about 210 received two doses of AZD1222 and approximately 25 received two doses of the MenACWY control vaccine. Trial participants were enrolled by age into 18-55, 56-69 and 70-plus year subgroups, with roughly 160, 29 and 62 TCR-sequenced participants respectively.

Study-wide conclusions, independent of this receptor: The 56-69-year group was small, and its depth increase did not reach significance, likely because of low power. The whole spike protein was spanned by vaccine-associated CD4 TCRs, and dominant responses were seen in regions 160-218 and 743-854. Participants were mostly white British and included more females than males, and it was suggested by the authors that clonal diversity may have been underestimated. After two AZD1222 doses, spike-specific TCR breadth and depth were significantly higher than at day 0 and than in MenACWY recipients. Reportedly, almost half of the unique spike-specific TCRs recognized epitopes lying outside the regions that are mutated in the B.1.351 and B.1.1.7 variants. Because no day 14 peak-response samples were available, the repertoires could be characterized only after the peak T cell response. Conclusions about previously exposed vaccinees are limited, since just five or six AZD1222 recipients were seropositive for SARS-CoV-2 at baseline.

Taken with the paper, the label for time point translates to: about 28 days (+/-7) after the second vaccine dose. Because spike-specific TCR depth and breadth did not differ between the two schedules, AZD1222 recipients who got a second dose at roughly 4 weeks were pooled with those who got a second dose at roughly 12 weeks. Samples from vaccinated people were obtained from the UK trials COV001 and COV002, which included a single-blind randomized controlled phase 2/3 trial of AZD1222 (ChAdOx1 nCoV-19) in healthy adults. Trial participant PBMC samples were collected at day 0 and day 28 after the second dose for TCRbeta chain sequencing.

The V gene is TRBV19 and the J gene is TRBJ1-2; the D gene is unclear. This sequence originates from an adult who received the AZD1222 COVID-19 vaccine. The source was peripheral blood, collected 28 days after the second AZD1222 dose. The DNA sequence reads TGTGCCAGTAGTCCTCTAGCCTCGGGAACTAACTATGGCTACACCTTC. Protein translation: CASSPLASGTNYGYTF.